Listed below are T cell receptor beta chains from one sample, sequenced in a study of beta chain features in type 1 diabetes. The repertoire was sequenced with immunoSEQ multiplex PCR; TCRdb's copy has only in-frame clones and lacks some. The sample gives hundreds of thousands of clones, around 15% of which show up once; less than 0.04% is in the top ten. Source material: naive CD4+ T cells from blood. The origin of the receptors is a man between 18 and 35 years old with type 1 diabetes. The CDR3 runs from the conserved cysteine through the conserved F or W. A D gene is named only where the DNA matches it firmly. Clone size is not always given. Where it is, it says once, few, many or a class for expanded clones.

d_gene	abundance	v_gene	j_gene	CDR3nt	CDR3aa
TRBD2	few	TRBV30	TRBJ2-7	TGTGCCTGGAGTGCGGCGGGGGTATCCCTCGAATTC	CAWSAAGVSLEF
NA	few	TRBV5-4	TRBJ1-1	TGTGCCAGCAGCGGGGGGCGGGAAACTGAAGCTTTCTTT	CASSGGRETEAFF
NA	few	TRBV29-1	TRBJ2-3	TGCAGCGTTGTCGAAGTTAGCACAGATACGCAGTATTTT	CSVVEVSTDTQYF
NA	few	TRBV9	TRBJ1-3	TGTGCCAGCAGCCCGCCCTACTCTGGAAACACCATATATTTT	CASSPPYSGNTIYF
NA	few	TRBV11-2	TRBJ2-4	TGTGCCAGCAGCCCCCTTCGTCCCGCCAAAAACATTCAGTACTTC	CASSPLRPAKNIQYF
NA	few	TRBV5-1	TRBJ2-7	TGCGCCAGCAGCTCGTTGACTACCAGCTACGAGCAGTACTTC	CASSSLTTSYEQYF
NA	NA	TRBV9	TRBJ1-2	TGTGCCAGCAGCTCAGGCGATTCGGGTGGCTACACCTTC	CASSSGDSGGYTF
TRBD1	NA	TRBV9	TRBJ1-3	TGTGCCAGCAGCGTACAGGGGGGCTCTGGAAACACCATATATTTT	CASSVQGGSGNTIYF
NA	few	TRBV7-2	TRBJ1-1	TGTGCCAGCAGCTTAGCGCGGGCGGATACAGAAGCTTTCTTT	CASSLARADTEAFF
NA	few	TRBV5-8	TRBJ2-1	TGTGCCAGCAGCTTGGAGGGGCACTCCTACAATGAGCAGTTCTTC	CASSLEGHSYNEQFF
NA	NA	TRBV18	TRBJ1-1	TGTGCCAGCTCACCACTGGCCGCCTTCACTGAAGCTTTCTTT	CASSPLAAFTEAFF
TRBD2	NA	TRBV5-1	TRBJ2-5	TGCGCCAGCAGCCCCGGGACTAGCGGGAGAGGGGAGACCCAGTACTTC	CASSPGTSGRGETQYF
NA	few	TRBV30	TRBJ2-3	TGTGCCTGGAGGAAGACAGATACGCAGTATTTT	CAWRKTDTQYF
TRBD2	NA	TRBV2	TRBJ2-3	TGTGCCAGCAGTACCTGGGGACTAGCGGGCACAGATACGCAGTATTTT	CASSTWGLAGTDTQYF
NA	few	TRBV9	TRBJ2-5	TGTGCCAGCAGCCGGGGGAGGTACCAAGAGACCCAGTACTTC	CASSRGRYQETQYF
NA	few	TRBV9	TRBJ2-1	TGTGCCAGCAGGGGTGAGACAAGGCAGTTCTTC	CASRGETRQFF
NA	NA	TRBV6-6	TRBJ2-1	TGTGCCAGCAGTTACGGCAATGAGCAGTTCTTC	CASSYGNEQFF
TRBD1	NA	TRBV5-1	TRBJ2-1	TGCGCCAGCAGCTTCCGGACAGGGGAGGATGGAGGGCAGTTCTTC	CASSFRTGEDGGQFF
NA	NA	TRBV5-1	TRBJ1-5	TGCGCCAGCAGCTTGTATCCCCGGGACACCTATAGCAATCAGCCCCAGCATTTT	CASSLYPRDTYSNQPQHF
NA	few	TRBV21-1	TRBJ2-7	TGTGCCAGCAGCAAAGTCCCTATTGACAGTACCTACGAGCAGTACTTC	CASSKVPIDSTYEQYF
NA	few	TRBV6-5	TRBJ2-1	TGTGCCAGCAGCCGGACTTCACCCCGAGGAAATGAGCAGTTCTTC	CASSRTSPRGNEQFF
TRBD1	few	TRBV6-6	TRBJ2-2	TGTGCCAGCAGTTTCCGACAGGGAACCTACACCGGGGAGCTGTTTTTT	CASSFRQGTYTGELFF
TRBD1	NA	TRBV15	TRBJ2-1	TGTGCCGCTCAAAGTACCGGGACAGGGGGATACAATGAGCAGTTCTTC	CAAQSTGTGGYNEQFF
NA	few	TRBV30	TRBJ1-5	TGTGCTGCAGGGATAAGCAATCAGCCCCAGCATTTT	CAAGISNQPQHF
NA	NA	TRBV6-1	TRBJ1-6	TGTGCCAGCAGTGGTCAGAAGAATTCACCCCTCCACTTT	CASSGQKNSPLHF
NA	NA	TRBV30	TRBJ1-1	TGTGCCTGGAGTGTAACGACAGGGAACACTGAAGCTTTCTTT	CAWSVTTGNTEAFF
NA	few	TRBV7-9	TRBJ2-5	TGTGCCAGCAGCTTACCGCTCAACGGACGTCGAGAGACCCAGTACTTC	CASSLPLNGRRETQYF
TRBD2	NA	TRBV11-2	TRBJ2-5	TGTGCCAGCAGCTTACTAGCGGGGCAAGAGACCCAGTACTTC	CASSLLAGQETQYF
NA	few	TRBV19	TRBJ2-3	TGTGCCAGTAGTTGGAGGGGTCGGTTAGATACGCAGTATTTT	CASSWRGRLDTQYF
TRBD1	few	TRBV28	TRBJ1-2	TGTGCCAGCAGTTTAAGTGGGACAGGGAATGGCTACACCTTC	CASSLSGTGNGYTF
TRBD1	few	TRBV4-2	TRBJ1-4	TGTGCCAGCAGCCAAATGACAGGGGCTAATGAAAAACTGTTTTTT	CASSQMTGANEKLFF
NA	NA	TRBV21-1	TRBJ1-1	TGTGCCAGCAGAGAGGACAGGCCAGCTTTCTTT	CASREDRPAFF
NA	NA	TRBV7-2	TRBJ1-3	TGTGCCAGCAGCTTATCCTTCGGGGGATACTCTGGAAACACCATATATTTT	CASSLSFGGYSGNTIYF
NA	few	TRBV7-2	TRBJ2-5	TGTGCCAGCAGCTTACCGCAGGGGGGAAGCCAAGAGACCCAGTACTTC	CASSLPQGGSQETQYF
NA	NA	TRBV7-2	TRBJ2-2	TGTGCCAGCAGCTTAGTCAGAAAGGCCACCGGGGAGCTGTTTTTT	CASSLVRKATGELFF
NA	NA	TRBV7-2	TRBJ2-5	TGTGCCAGCAGCTTAGGCCTAAAAGAGACCCAGTACTTC	CASSLGLKETQYF
NA	NA	TRBV13	TRBJ2-5	TGTGCCAGCAGCTCCCCCGGCTCAGGGATCCAAGAGACCCAGTACTTC	CASSSPGSGIQETQYF
NA	NA	TRBV30	TRBJ2-1	TGTGCCTGGAGTGTAACCAGCGGCGAAAATGAGCAGTTCTTC	CAWSVTSGENEQFF
NA	NA	TRBV7-9	TRBJ2-1	TGTGCCAGCAGCGGGAGCCGTCTCTACAATGAGCAGTTCTTC	CASSGSRLYNEQFF
TRBD2	NA	TRBV29-1	TRBJ2-7	TGCAGCGCAGTTAGCGGGAGAAGCTCCTACGAGCAGTACTTC	CSAVSGRSSYEQYF
NA	few	TRBV6-1	TRBJ1-1	TGTGCCAGCACCCCTAGCAGGGTCAACACTGAAGCTTTCTTT	CASTPSRVNTEAFF
NA	few	TRBV30	TRBJ2-2	TGTGCCTGGGCCAGCGGGCCCACCGGGGAGCTGTTTTTT	CAWASGPTGELFF
TRBD1	NA	TRBV4-3	TRBJ2-2	TGCGCCAGCAGCCAGGCAGGGACAGCCCTGAACACCGGGGAGCTGTTTTTT	CASSQAGTALNTGELFF
NA	NA	TRBV27	TRBJ2-2	TGTGCCAGCAGCAGCGACAGAAACACCGGGGAGCTGTTTTTT	CASSSDRNTGELFF
TRBD1	NA	TRBV19	TRBJ2-7	TGTGCCAGTAGTATGACAGGGAGCTTATCCTACGAGCAGTACTTC	CASSMTGSLSYEQYF
NA	few	TRBV28	TRBJ2-5	TGTGCCAGCAGCGAAGGCGGCACCCTGGGGGAGACCCAGTACTTC	CASSEGGTLGETQYF
NA	few	TRBV29-1	TRBJ2-5	TGCAGCGCCGAAGCTCCGGGTCACCGGAAAGAGACCCAGTACTTC	CSAEAPGHRKETQYF
TRBD1	NA	TRBV27	TRBJ2-5	TGTGCCAGCAGTCCGGGGACAGCCGGTGGGACCCAGTACTTC	CASSPGTAGGTQYF
NA	NA	TRBV19	TRBJ2-3	TGTGCCAGTAACCCCGGGACGGCTTCAGATACGCAGTATTTT	CASNPGTASDTQYF
TRBD1	NA	TRBV19	TRBJ1-5	TGTGCCAGCCGGGGACAGGGCAATCAGCCCCAGCATTTT	CASRGQGNQPQHF
NA	NA	TRBV20-1	TRBJ1-1	TGCAGTGCTACGCGGAACACTGAAGCTTTCTTT	CSATRNTEAFF
TRBD2	NA	TRBV4-1	TRBJ2-2	TGCGCCAGCAGATTTTGGCTAGCGGACGTAGGGGAGCTGTTTTTT	CASRFWLADVGELFF
NA	few	TRBV6-5	TRBJ2-3	TGTGCCAGCAGTTACTTCGGTCGATACACAGATACGCAGTATTTT	CASSYFGRYTDTQYF
NA	NA	TRBV25-1	TRBJ1-2	TGTGCCAGCAGTGAATTTAAAGGGGAGATTGGCTACACCTTC	CASSEFKGEIGYTF
NA	few	TRBV14	TRBJ1-2	TGTGCCAGCAGCCAAGCCAACTATGGCTACACCTTC	CASSQANYGYTF
NA	NA	TRBV6-5	TRBJ2-5	TGTGCCAGCAGTACAAGGGAGGAGACCCAGTACTTC	CASSTREETQYF
NA	few	TRBV5-1	TRBJ1-2	TGCGCCAGCAGCTTGGGGCCCACAGCTAACTATGGCTACACCTTC	CASSLGPTANYGYTF